The entry below gives a single TCR beta chain sequence along with its context. What it binds is unknown. This entry belongs to a study of cytomegalovirus exposure and HLA in healthy donors. In the study overall: For the 300 to 450 genotyped donors, 81% fell within the Caucasian-associated ancestry cluster.

The PCR made use of 60 Vbeta and 13 Jbeta primers. Source study methods: Approximately 11 million shared chains were among the roughly 78 million unique TCR beta chains that a later analysis counted. TCRdb's table, derived via immunoSEQ multiplex PCR, lists solely in-frame clones and lacks some. V and J calls and clone size are copied from that table; D and trimming were computed from the DNA. Seen here are 150,000 to 200,000 clones, around 80% observed once, and the top ten hold 1%. V gave up 1 base and J gave up 0 bases, with 10 bases separating them. The CDR3 is made up of 16 amino acids. Germline values: CDR1 LGHNA, CDR2 YSLEER. Study-wide findings and caveats: With later analysis, a missense DCLRE1C variant became linked to TCR beta V- and J-gene trimming.

The sequencing input was PBMCs. This chain connects TRBV4-3 to TRBJ2-1, with a possible D match to TRBD1 (6 bases). The sequence came from a woman in her 50s in good health and CMV-seropositive. DNA for the CDR3: TGCGCCAGCAGCCAAGGGGCAGGGGTCTCCTACAATGAGCAGTTCTTC. Protein sequence: CASSQGAGVSYNEQFF.